The clone carrying this T cell receptor (beta chain) was recorded at least ten times. What it recognizes is unknown. These data come from a study of T cells in Graves' hyperthyroidism and ophthalmopathy. Study details: Peripheral blood collection took place at initial diagnosis, before any treatment.

Study conclusions and caveats: From stable hyperthyroidism, ophthalmopathy was set apart by a 13 V-J model.

If no ophthalmopathy progression occurred within 18 months, Graves' hyperthyroidism was stable. CDR1 and CDR2 (germline): SNHLY, FYNNEI. The V end lost 3 bases, the J end lost 5 bases, and 14 bases lay between the germline ends. This CDR3 region has 14 residues. There were TCR beta CDR3 regions amplified from RNA transcripts. The study used the HTBI primer set for a first-round RT-PCR of the TCR CDR3. MiXCR was run by TCRdb on the multiplex PCR reads, yielding one entry per CDR3 protein. Altogether some 400,000 distinct CDR3 sequences are present, approximately 19% being singletons, with the ten largest covering around 4%.

This chain joins TRBV2 and TRBJ2-7, with D perhaps being TRBD1 or TRBD2 (5 bases each). The specimen sequenced was blood. This clonotype originated in a woman between 18 and 29 years old with Graves' hyperthyroidism. CDR3 coding DNA: TGTGCCAGCAGTGAGGGGACCACGAGGAACGAGCAGTACTTC. As protein: CASSEGTTRNEQYF. Looking up the rest from reference TRBV2 and TRBJ2-7 gives the full variable domain: EPEVTQTPSHQVTQMGQEVILRCVPISNHLYFYWYRQILGQKVEFLVSFYNNEISEKSEIFDDQFSVERPDGSNFTLKIRSTKLEDSAMYFCASSEGTTRNEQYFGPGTRLTVT.